This is a list of T cell receptor beta chains from one sample in a study of blood T cell repertoires in COVID-19. Generated by immunoSEQ multiplex PCR, the TCRdb table keeps only in-frame clones and is missing some. The repertoire holds over 300,000 clones, with 80% to 90% as singletons. Sequencing was done on a sample of PBMCs or T cells enriched from blood (not recorded which). Source of these receptors: a man aged 25 to 40 who had recovered from COVID-19. CDR3s include the opening cysteine and the closing phenylalanine or tryptophan. Fields, in order: D gene, clone size, V gene, CDR3 length, J gene, CDR3 protein, CDR3 DNA. D genes are given only for firm matches. Clone size appears in some rows only: once, few, many, or a class for an expanded clone.

>TRBD1|once|TRBV16|17|TRBJ2-6
CASSQSWTGSGANVLTF
TGTGCCAGCAGCCAATCGTGGACAGGGTCTGGGGCCAACGTCCTGACTTTC
>TRBD2|.|TRBV6-5|15|TRBJ2-7
CASSTSGGSSYEQYF
TGTGCCAGCAGTACAAGCGGGGGTAGCTCCTACGAGCAGTACTTC
>.|.|TRBV5-1|15|TRBJ2-3
CASSQGDSRTDTQYF
TGCGCCAGCAGCCAAGGGGACTCCCGCACAGATACGCAGTATTTT
>TRBD2|.|TRBV7-8|19|TRBJ2-7
CASSLALAGGRLLPYEQYF
TGTGCCAGCAGCTTAGCGCTAGCGGGGGGACGACTGCTTCCCTACGAGCAGTACTTC
>TRBD1|.|TRBV27|14|TRBJ1-4
CASSSTGGSEKLFF
TGTGCCAGCAGTTCGACAGGGGGTTCTGAAAAACTGTTTTTT
>.|.|TRBV9|14|TRBJ2-3
CASSPTGRTDTQYF
TGTGCCAGCAGCCCGACAGGACGCACAGATACGCAGTATTTT
>TRBD1|.|TRBV3-1/TRBV3-2|16|TRBJ2-2
CASSQPGTGNTGELFF
TGTGCCAGCAGCCAACCCGGGACAGGGAACACCGGGGAGCTGTTTTTT
>.|.|TRBV5-4|14|TRBJ2-1
CASSLPRHSNEQFF
TGTGCCAGCAGCTTGCCACGACATTCCAATGAGCAGTTCTTC
>TRBD1|many|TRBV7-9|14|TRBJ1-6
CASSSTGSNSPLHF
TGTGCCAGCAGCTCGACAGGGTCAAATTCACCCCTCCACTTT
>.|once|TRBV7-9|14|TRBJ2-7
CASSFQPSSYEQYF
TGTGCCAGCAGCTTTCAGCCTAGCTCCTACGAGCAGTACTTC
>TRBD1|.|TRBV29-1|11|TRBJ2-4
CSVNRGNIQYF
TGCAGCGTTAACAGGGGTAACATTCAGTACTTC
>.|.|TRBV9|16|TRBJ2-1
CASSATHASSYNEQFF
TGTGCCAGCAGCGCGACACACGCAAGCTCCTACAATGAGCAGTTCTTC
>TRBD2|.|TRBV9|14|TRBJ2-3
CASSVTSGGDTQYF
TGTGCCAGCAGCGTAACTAGCGGGGGGGATACGCAGTATTTT
>.|.|TRBV6-6|12|TRBJ1-4
CASSPQGIELFF
TGTGCCAGCAGTCCTCAGGGTATTGAACTGTTTTTT
>.|.|TRBV5-4|14|TRBJ1-2
CASSLGAGDNGYTF
TGTGCCAGCAGCTTGGGGGCAGGGGATAATGGCTACACCTTC
>TRBD2|.|TRBV2|17|TRBJ2-7
CASNPPGVREGTYEQYF
TGTGCCAGCAACCCACCCGGAGTGAGGGAGGGGACCTACGAGCAGTACTTC
>TRBD1|.|TRBV5-1|15|TRBJ2-5
CASRTGTAYQETQYF
TGCGCCAGCAGGACCGGGACAGCGTACCAAGAGACCCAGTACTTC
>.|.|TRBV5-6|13|TRBJ2-5
CASSLGRQETQYF
TGTGCCAGCAGCTTGGGCCGGCAAGAGACCCAGTACTTC
>.|.|TRBV7-2|12|TRBJ2-5
CASSHRGETQYF
TGTGCCAGCAGCCACCGGGGGGAGACCCAGTACTTC
>.|many|TRBV2|14|TRBJ1-1
CASSRGTPNTEAFF
TGTGCCAGCAGTCGCGGGACGCCGAACACTGAAGCTTTCTTT
>.|.|TRBV30|12|TRBJ1-2
CAWSAVTGSQTF
TGTGCCTGGAGTGCCGTCACAGGTTCTCAAACCTTC
>TRBD1|.|TRBV6-5|13|TRBJ1-1
CASSRTGNTEAFF
TGTGCCAGCAGCCGGACAGGGAACACTGAAGCTTTCTTT
>.|.|TRBV9|16|TRBJ1-3
CASSVGDSSDGNTIYF
TGTGCCAGCAGCGTAGGTGACAGCTCAGATGGAAACACCATATATTTT
>TRBD2|.|TRBV3-1/TRBV3-2|15|TRBJ2-7
CASSPGGASSYEQYF
TGTGCCAGCAGCCCCGGGGGGGCGAGCTCCTACGAGCAGTACTTC
>TRBD1|.|TRBV7-2|14|TRBJ1-3
CASSQQGAGNTIYF
TGTGCCAGCAGCCAACAGGGGGCTGGAAACACCATATATTTT
>TRBD1|many|TRBV7-9|14|TRBJ1-2
CASSSQQGFGGYTF
TGTGCCAGCAGCTCGCAACAGGGGTTCGGCGGCTACACCTTC
>.|.|TRBV4-3|16|TRBJ1-2
CASSQDKSGQLRGYTF
TGCGCCAGCAGCCAAGATAAAAGCGGGCAGCTCAGGGGCTACACCTTC
>.|.|TRBV2|12|TRBJ2-2
CASRGRGGELFF
TGTGCCAGCAGAGGTAGAGGCGGGGAGCTGTTTTTT
>TRBD1|few|TRBV6-1|15|TRBJ2-1
CASSDDRGPYNEQFF
TGTGCCAGCAGTGACGACAGGGGGCCCTACAATGAGCAGTTCTTC
>.|.|TRBV25-1|17|TRBJ2-2
CASSPPPNGRNTGELFF
TGTGCCAGCAGTCCCCCCCCGAATGGCAGAAACACCGGGGAGCTGTTTTTT
>TRBD1|.|TRBV7-2|15|TRBJ1-5
CASSSRPTGSEPQHF
TGTGCCAGCAGCTCTAGACCGACAGGGTCGGAGCCCCAGCATTTT
>TRBD1|.|TRBV2|17|TRBJ1-1
CASSPDRGRRMNTEAFF
TGTGCCAGCAGTCCCGACAGGGGGCGTCGAATGAACACTGAAGCTTTCTTT
>.|.|TRBV7-8|14|TRBJ2-3
CASSSLTATDTQYF
TGTGCCAGCAGCTCGTTGACAGCCACAGATACGCAGTATTTT
>.|.|TRBV29-1|12|TRBJ1-3
CSALRGRDTIYF
TGCAGCGCCTTACGGGGTCGGGACACCATATATTTT
>.|.|TRBV30|14|TRBJ1-6
CAWSVGSLESPLHF
TGTGCCTGGAGTGTCGGGTCTTTGGAGTCACCCCTCCACTTT
>TRBD1|.|TRBV5-1|15|TRBJ2-5
CASSFLGTGEETQYF
TGCGCCAGCAGCTTCCTTGGGACAGGGGAAGAGACCCAGTACTTC
>.|.|TRBV6-5|12|TRBJ1-2
CASSYRGYGYTF
TGTGCCAGCAGTTACAGGGGTTATGGCTACACCTTC
>.|.|TRBV6-2/TRBV6-3|14|TRBJ2-7
CASSYSAGTYEQYF
TGTGCCAGCAGTTACTCCGCAGGAACCTACGAGCAGTACTTC
>.|.|TRBV5-1|14|TRBJ1-3
CASSFGGAGDTIYF
TGCGCCAGCAGCTTTGGGGGTGCGGGGGACACCATATATTTT
>.|.|TRBV2|12|TRBJ1-5
CASSVRAEPQHF
TGTGCCAGCAGCGTTCGAGCCGAGCCCCAGCATTTT
>TRBD1|.|TRBV4-3|15|TRBJ1-4
CASSLEPRGSEKLFF
TGCGCCAGCAGCCTCGAGCCCAGGGGGAGTGAAAAACTGTTTTTT
>.|once|TRBV9|14|TRBJ1-4
CASSVAATNEKLFF
TGTGCCAGCAGCGTAGCTGCTACGAATGAAAAACTGTTTTTT
>TRBD1|.|TRBV12-5|15|TRBJ2-3
CASGSNRGGTDTQYF
TGTGCTAGTGGTTCCAACAGGGGTGGCACAGATACGCAGTATTTT
>TRBD1|.|TRBV15|13|TRBJ2-7
CATGTGSSYEQYF
TGTGCCACTGGGACAGGCAGCTCCTACGAGCAGTACTTC
>TRBD1|.|TRBV2|14|TRBJ1-5
CASSYRGSNQPQHF
TGTGCCAGCAGCTACAGGGGTAGCAATCAGCCCCAGCATTTT
>.|.|TRBV27|15|TRBJ2-7
CASSLGLGVSHEQYF
TGTGCCAGCAGTCTAGGACTGGGAGTAAGCCACGAGCAGTACTTC
>.|.|TRBV19|15|TRBJ1-5
CATTETENSNQPQHF
TGTGCCACCACTGAGACTGAGAATAGCAATCAGCCCCAGCATTTT
>TRBD1|.|TRBV27|21|TRBJ2-2
CASSLPRFDGEDRVIPGELFF
TGTGCCAGCAGTCTCCCGAGGTTTGACGGGGAAGACAGGGTAATTCCCGGGGAGCTGTTTTTT
>TRBD1|.|TRBV6-6|15|TRBJ1-2
CASSQGQGAYYGYTF
TGTGCCAGCAGTCAGGGACAGGGGGCTTACTATGGCTACACCTTC
>.|.|TRBV24-1|15|TRBJ2-2
CATSLSQGNTGELFF
TGTGCCACCAGCCTCTCACAGGGGAACACCGGGGAGCTGTTTTTT
>.|.|TRBV3-1/TRBV3-2|14|TRBJ1-1
CASSPSRRNTEAFF
TGTGCCAGCAGCCCGAGTAGGAGGAACACTGAAGCTTTCTTT
>.|few|TRBV2|14|TRBJ1-1
CASSEVTGNTEAFF
TGTGCCAGCAGTGAAGTAACAGGGAACACTGAAGCTTTCTTT
>.|few|TRBV3-1/TRBV3-2|12|TRBJ1-3
CASSQAPRTIYF
TGTGCCAGCAGCCAAGCTCCCCGGACCATATATTTT